One and the same sample provided the 17 T cell receptor beta chains below, sequenced in a study of shared clonotypes between healthy human individuals. The naive CD8 subset, CD45RO-negative cells positively selected for CCR7, excluded terminally differentiated effector memory CD45RA+ cells. The protocol was immunoSEQ multiplex PCR, while the TCRdb copy is restricted to in-frame clones and leaves out a portion. The table has 800,000 to 950,000 clones, around 96% seen once. Sequencing was performed on naive CD8+ T cells sorted from blood. These receptors originate from a man aged 30 to 39 in good health.

The V call is TRBV4-1, the J call TRBJ2-7; 8 nucleotides agree with TRBD2. Germline loops: CDR1 MGHRA, CDR2 YSYEKL. V was pared by 0 bases and J by 3 bases, with 4 bases of the junction left unmatched. The CDR3 has 15 residues. CDR3 in amino acids: CASSQDLTSVYEQYF. DNA for the CDR3: TGCGCCAGCAGCCAAGACTTGACTAGCGTCTACGAGCAGTACTTC.

The genes are TRBV11-2 and TRBJ1-3; 10 bases map to TRBD1. V gave up 4 bases and J gave up 3 bases; unmatched junction bases: 3. This CDR3 comprises 15 residues. CDR1 SGHAT and CDR2 FQNNGV come from the germline V gene. In nucleotides, the CDR3 is TGTGCCAGCAGCTCGGGACAGGGGAATGGAAACACCATATATTTT. It is translated as CASSSGQGNGNTIYF.

The J gene is TRBJ2-7, the V gene TRBV2; D remains ambiguous. Germline CDR1 is SNHLY and CDR2 is FYNNEI. CDR3 size: 13 residues. V was cut by 11 bases and J by 0 bases, with 14 bases left in between. The CDR3 protein is CAGRPLSSYEQYF. For the CDR3, the DNA is TGTGCCGGGCGTCCCCTCAGCTCCTACGAGCAGTACTTC.

The genes are TRBV27 and TRBJ2-7, with 7 bases fitting TRBD2. J was trimmed by 0 bases and V by 5 bases; bases with no gene match: 4. This CDR3 has 14 amino acids. In germline, CDR1 is MNHEY, CDR2 SMNVEV (reference sequence). The CDR3 coding sequence is TGTGCCAGCAGTATCGGACTAGTCTCCTACGAGCAGTACTTC. Protein: CASSIGLVSYEQYF.

V and J are TRBV21-1 and TRBJ2-6; the table's D call, TRBD2, has no DNA check behind it. TRBV21-1 is designated a pseudogene. The CDR3 is 13 amino acids. This CDR3 reads CATRVSGANVLTF. The CDR3 DNA sequence: TGTGCCACCCGGGTTTCTGGGGCCAACGTCCTGACTTTC.

The J gene is TRBJ2-1, the V gene TRBV19; a possible D gene is TRBD2 (6 bases). Germline V gene sequence: CDR1 LNHDA, CDR2 SQIVND (reference sequence). The CDR3 sequence is 14 residues long. V gave up 5 bases and J gave up 4 bases, with 12 bases separating them. The CDR3 protein is CASSPAEGYNEQFF. Here the CDR3 DNA reads TGTGCCAGTAGTCCAGCGGAGGGATACAATGAGCAGTTCTTC.

The chain has TRBV9 and TRBJ2-5, with unresolved D. The V and J ends lost 0 bases and 1 base respectively, with 10 bases between them. CDR3 length: 15 amino acids. The germline gives CDR1 SGDLS, CDR2 YYNGEE. CDR3 sequence (DNA): TGTGCCAGCAGCGTAGAAGGTTTACCCCAAGAGACCCAGTACTTC. Its translation: CASSVEGLPQETQYF.

This chain joins TRBV6-1 and TRBJ2-1; D is unresolved. V gave up 7 bases and J gave up 3 bases, with 13 bases separating them. The CDR3 extends over 14 amino acids. The germline CDR1 and CDR2 sequences are MNHNS and SASEGT. The CDR3 region has the DNA TGTGCCAGCACCCCACGGCCTGGCTACAATGAGCAGTTCTTC. Amino acid sequence: CASTPRPGYNEQFF.

The chain carries TRBV2 and TRBJ2-1; a weak D match, TRBD1 (5 bases). Germline V gene lookup returns CDR1 SNHLY and CDR2 FYNNEI. Trimming took 8 bases from V and 5 from J, leaving 13 bases between them. The CDR3 extends over 13 amino acids. In nucleotides, the CDR3 is TGTGCCAGCGGAACAGGAGCGAACAATGAGCAGTTCTTC. Translation gives CASGTGANNEQFF. The full variable domain, completed using reference TRBV2 and TRBJ2-1, is EPEVTQTPSHQVTQMGQEVILRCVPISNHLYFYWYRQILGQKVEFLVSFYNNEISEKSEIFDDQFSVERPDGSNFTLKIRSTKLEDSAMYFCASGTGANNEQFFGPGTRLTVL.

The chain recombines TRBV7-6 with TRBJ2-1; 11 bases line up with TRBD2. V gave up 5 bases and J gave up 3 bases; unmatched junction bases: 3. The CDR3 runs to 15 residues. Germline assignment: CDR1 SGHVS and CDR2 FNYEAQ. For the CDR3, the DNA is TGTGCCAGCAGCCCTACTAGCGGGAGCTACAATGAGCAGTTCTTC. This encodes CASSPTSGSYNEQFF.

Concerning this clone: Distinct nucleotide sequences in the sample also encode this CDR3. The chain is built from TRBV5-5 and TRBJ2-1; 10 bases line up with TRBD2. J gave up 0 bases and V 0 bases, and 3 bases lay outside the gene matches. The germline CDR1 and CDR2 sequences are SGHKS and YYEKEE (reference sequence). The CDR3 contains 17 residues. The CDR3, as DNA: TGTGCCAGCAGCTTGGGCCCTAGCGGGAGCTCCTACAATGAGCAGTTCTTC. It translates to CASSLGPSGSSYNEQFF.

The genes are TRBV11-2 and TRBJ2-1, with D maybe TRBD2 (5 bases). The germline CDR1 and CDR2 sequences are SGHAT and FQNNGV. Between the trimmed V and J ends, which lost 5 bases and 8 bases, there was a span of 16 bases. The length of the CDR3 is 14 residues. CDR3 DNA: TGTGCCAGCAGCGATCCCGGACTTTCGGATGAGCAGTTCTTC. Amino acids: CASSDPGLSDEQFF.

V is TRBV4-3 and J is TRBJ2-7, with no clear D. The CDR3 runs to 15 residues. V shed 1 base and J shed 1 base, with 11 bases lying between them. CDR1 and CDR2 from the germline V gene are LGHNA and YSLEER. DNA for the CDR3: TGCGCCAGCAGCCAAGGTCAGGCCATGTCCTACGAGCAGTACTTC. It encodes CASSQGQAMSYEQYF.

The CDR3 DNA sequence: TGCGCCAGCAGCCAAGAGGTGGTTCAGGACGAGCAGTACTTC. Amino acids: CASSQEVVQDEQYF. The chain links TRBV4-1 to TRBJ2-7; the D is unclear. This CDR3 has 14 residues. The V and J ends lost 0 bases and 5 bases respectively, with 11 bases between them. Looked up from germline, CDR1 is MGHRA and CDR2 is YSYEKL.

The chain uses TRBV16 and TRBJ2-7; D gene unclear. CDR3 size: 13 residues. Trimming pared 1 base from V and 2 bases from J, leaving 6 bases between. CDR1 is KGHSY, CDR2 FQNENV, per germline. Written as DNA, the CDR3 is TGTGCCAGCAGCCAATATGCAGCCTACGAGCAGTACTTC. Its translation is CASSQYAAYEQYF.

This clone was found a few times. The V gene is TRBV30, the J gene TRBJ2-7; D is unresolved. Germline V gene sequence: CDR1 GTSNPN, CDR2 SVGIG (reference sequence). This CDR3 has 11 residues. Deletions cut 1 base from V and 3 bases from J, with 4 bases between. The CDR3 nucleotides are TGTGCCTGGAGTGGTTTCTACGAGCAGTACTTC. Translation: CAWSGFYEQYF.

Written as DNA, the CDR3 is TGTGCCAGCAGCTCGGGACTAGCCCCCCACAATGAGCAGTTCTTC. This encodes CASSSGLAPHNEQFF. This chain links TRBV7-3 with TRBJ2-1; TRBD2 matches 9 bases. The CDR3 is 15 residues long. CDR1 is SGHTA, CDR2 FQGTGA, per germline. V shed 4 bases and J 5 bases; nucleotides not matched to a gene: 6.